This TCR beta chain is from a study of blood T cells in healthy people across ages. Notes on this clonotype: A read error is possible here, since a much larger clone lies one base away.

A J-beta primer mix and a sample-barcoded 5' primer were used in a second PCR of roughly 6 to 11 cycles. Each of the cDNA molecules was tagged by a template-switch adaptor with 12 random nucleotides. From the 5' RACE reads, TCRdb called clonotypes with MiXCR, one entry per CDR3 protein. The repertoire holds hundreds of thousands of distinct CDR3 sequences, with 45% to 60% as singletons. CDR1 is SNHLY, CDR2 FYNNEI, per germline. The CDR3 has 11 residues. This clonotype originated in a woman over 75 in good health. Material for sequencing was blood. The V call is TRBV2, the J call TRBJ2-1; D unclear. CDR3 in amino acids: CASSVHNVQFF. CDR3 DNA sequence: TGTGCCAGCAGTGTACACAATGTGCAGTTCTTC.